The 5 T cell receptor beta chains listed next were all sequenced from one sample in a study of graft-versus-host responses after intestinal transplantation. The authors processed graft tissue to release intraepithelial and lamina propria lymphocytes. Assay: immunoSEQ multiplex PCR; the TCRdb copy retains only in-frame clones and omits some. Of approximately 15,000 clones listed, roughly 60% were seen once; the top ten hold about 13%. The sequencing used ileum tissue, collected 524 days after transplant. Every receptor here comes from a human patient who received an intestinal transplant, so some T cells may come from the graft donor.

This clone counts as medium-sized. The V and J genes are TRBV5-6 and TRBJ2-6, with TRBD1 matching over 8 bases. The CDR3 covers 17 residues. Trimming cost V 2 bases and J 2 bases; bases outside gene matches: 6. Germline V gives CDR1 SGHDT, CDR2 YYEEEE. The CDR3 sequence is CASSFPGQVTGANVLTF. CDR3 sequence (DNA): TGTGCCAGCAGCTTTCCGGGACAGGTAACTGGGGCCAACGTCCTGACTTTC.

The rearrangement uses TRBV6-5 and TRBJ1-2, with 7 bases that match TRBD1. The V gene end was trimmed by 6 bases and the J gene end by 5 bases; junction bases not matched to a gene: 3. Germline V gives CDR1 MNHEY, CDR2 SVGAGI. The CDR3 consists of 12 residues. CDR3 sequence: CASRTGTYGYTF. As DNA, the CDR3 is TGTGCCAGCAGGACAGGGACTTATGGCTACACCTTC.

The V call is TRBV5-6, the J call TRBJ2-3, with no clear D. The CDR3 has 13 amino acids. V was cut by 5 bases and J by 3 bases, with 10 bases left in between. The germline V gene has CDR1 SGHDT and CDR2 YYEEEE. CDR3 sequence: CASSQRETDTQYF. In DNA form, the CDR3 reads TGTGCCAGCAGTCAACGCGAGACAGATACGCAGTATTTT. Filled out from reference TRBV5-6 and TRBJ2-3, the complete variable domain reads DAGVTQSPTHLIKTRGQQVTLRCSPKSGHDTVSWYQQALGQGPQFIFQYYEEEERQRGNFPDRFSGHQFPNYSSELNVNALLLGDSALYLCASSQRETDTQYFGPGTRLTVL.

There are a few counts of this clone. The CDR3 DNA reads TGCGCCAGCAGCTCGGACTACCCAGCCAAAAACATTCAGTACTTC. Protein sequence: CASSSDYPAKNIQYF. The chain joins TRBV5-1 to TRBJ2-4, with D perhaps matching TRBD2 (6 bases). V was pared by 3 bases and J by 0 bases, with 10 bases between. The CDR3 is 15 amino acids. Germline V CDR1 and CDR2: SGHRS, YFSETQ.

V gene TRBV4-3 combines with J gene TRBJ1-2, with 7 nucleotides matching TRBD1. The trim removed 1 base at V and 2 bases at J, leaving 7 bases unmatched. CDR1 is LGHNA, CDR2 YSLEER, per germline. This CDR3 is built from 16 residues. The CDR3 DNA reads as TGCGCCAGCAGCCAAGTAGGGGCAGGGGGAAACTATGGCTACACCTTC. Its protein is CASSQVGAGGNYGYTF.